Following are 20 T cell receptor beta chains from one sample sequenced in a study of cytomegalovirus exposure and HLA in healthy donors. PCR employed 60 Vbeta and 13 Jbeta primers. Clones were sequenced by immunoSEQ multiplex PCR, and TCRdb holds only the in-frame ones, with some missing. This table holds about 110,000 clones, 73% found once. Sequencing input: PBMCs. These receptors were obtained from a middle-aged man in good health and CMV-seronegative.

The genes are TRBV19 and TRBJ2-5; TRBD2 is a possible D gene (6 bases). Trimming pared 7 bases from V and 4 bases from J, leaving 22 bases between. The CDR3 consists of 16 residues. Germline V gene lookup returns CDR1 LNHDA and CDR2 SQIVND (reference sequence). The CDR3 region has the DNA TGTGCCAGTACCCCTGGGGGGAGCCCGTTGGGAGAGACCCAGTACTTC. Its translation is CASTPGGSPLGETQYF.

The rearrangement uses TRBV27 and TRBJ1-2; the match to TRBD1 covers 11 bases. The V and J ends lost 3 bases and 1 base, in that order; junction bases with no gene match: 1. Per germline, CDR1 MNHEY and CDR2 SMNVEV (reference sequence). This CDR3 has 15 residues. Here the CDR3 reads CASSLDRGLNYGYTF. CDR3 bases: TGTGCCAGCAGTTTGGACAGGGGGCTTAACTATGGCTACACCTTC.

As regards this clone: In the same sample, other DNA sequences code for this CDR3. The chain combines TRBV27 with TRBJ1-5; 7 bases are shared with TRBD1. The germline V gene has CDR1 MNHEY and CDR2 SMNVEV (reference sequence). The CDR3 is 15 residues long. Unmatched junction bases numbered 6, after V lost 6 bases and J lost 1 base. The CDR3 protein is CASSLNRGSNQPQHF. In nucleotides, the CDR3 is TGTGCCAGCAGCCTTAACAGGGGAAGCAATCAGCCCCAGCATTTT.

The rearrangement uses TRBV5-1 and TRBJ2-2, with a weak D call TRBD1 (5 bases). The CDR3 has 16 amino acids. V was cut by 0 bases and J by 4 bases, with 13 bases left in between. The V gene's germline CDR1 is SGHRS and CDR2 YFSETQ. CDR3 sequence reads: CASSLGGGRGTGELFF. The CDR3 region has the DNA TGCGCCAGCAGCTTGGGGGGCGGCCGAGGCACCGGGGAGCTGTTTTTT.

The rearrangement links TRBV7-2 to TRBJ2-7; 9 nucleotides match TRBD2. The CDR3 is 17 amino acids. CDR1 and CDR2 (germline): SGHTA, FQGNSA. The trim removed 4 bases at V and 5 bases at J, leaving 15 bases unmatched. CDR3 region: CASSSIRLAGNTDEQYF. Here the CDR3 DNA reads TGTGCCAGCAGCTCTATTCGTCTAGCGGGGAATACGGACGAGCAGTACTTC.

The chain links TRBV29-1 to TRBJ1-4; 9 bases map to TRBD1. Germline CDR1 and CDR2: SQVTM and ANQGSEA. The CDR3 has 13 residues. V dropped 7 bases and J dropped 14; count of bases not matched to a gene: 14. The CDR3 DNA is TGCAGCGCCAAGACAGGGGGAGGAGGAAGGCTGTTTTTT. Translating it yields CSAKTGGGGRLFF.

CDR3 sequence reads: CASSPGLVTYEQYF. Here the CDR3 DNA reads TGCGCCAGCAGCCCGGGACTAGTTACTTACGAGCAGTACTTC. The chain links TRBV4-3 to TRBJ2-7; 8 bases line up with TRBD2. The germline gives CDR1 LGHNA, CDR2 YSLEER. The ends lost 4 bases at V and 4 bases at J; junction bases unmatched: 6. The CDR3 has 14 amino acids.

This sequence joins TRBV2 and TRBJ1-2; 9 bases align to TRBD1. Germline V gene sequence: CDR1 SNHLY, CDR2 FYNNEI. Trimming removed 5 bases from V and 2 bases from J; junction bases left unmatched: 6. The CDR3 loop spans 15 amino acids. The CDR3 here is CASSNNRGQNYGYTF. The DNA for the CDR3 is TGTGCCAGCAGTAATAACAGGGGGCAGAACTATGGCTACACCTTC.

CDR3 in DNA: TGCGCCAGCAGCCAAGAAGCTGGGGCGGGGAATTCCTACGAGCAGTACTTC. This codes for CASSQEAGAGNSYEQYF. The J gene is TRBJ2-7, the V gene TRBV4-1; D may be TRBD2 (6 bases). Germline V CDR1 and CDR2: MGHRA, YSYEKL. The CDR3 spans 17 residues. Trimming removed 0 bases at V and 1 base at J, with 16 bases between.

The V call is TRBV5-6, the J call TRBJ1-2; weak D call: TRBD1 (6 bases). The V end was cut by 1 base, the J end by 0 bases, with 10 bases between. CDR1 is SGHDT and CDR2 is YYEEEE in the germline V gene. The CDR3 covers 15 residues. This CDR3 reads CASSLQGPANYGYTF. The DNA for the CDR3 is TGTGCCAGCAGCTTGCAGGGGCCAGCTAACTATGGCTACACCTTC. Based on the CDR3 plus reference TRBV5-6 and TRBJ1-2, the full variable domain is DAGVTQSPTHLIKTRGQQVTLRCSPKSGHDTVSWYQQALGQGPQFIFQYYEEEERQRGNFPDRFSGHQFPNYSSELNVNALLLGDSALYLCASSLQGPANYGYTFGSGTRLTVV.

This clone occurred once. The V call is TRBV30, the J call TRBJ1-1, with D unresolved. The CDR3 length is 12 residues. Germline V gene sequence: CDR1 GTSNPN, CDR2 SVGIG (reference sequence). V was pared by 0 bases and J by 7 bases, with 9 bases between. CDR3 amino acids: CAWSVVGDEAFF. CDR3 coding DNA: TGTGCCTGGAGTGTCGTCGGGGATGAAGCTTTCTTT. The whole variable domain, remainder taken from reference TRBV30 and TRBJ1-1, is SQTIHQWPATLVQPVGSPLSLECTVEGTSNPNLYWYRQAAGRGLQLLFYSVGIGQISSEVPQNLSASRPQDRQFILSSKKLLLSDSGFYLCAWSVVGDEAFFGQGTRLTVV.

The V call is TRBV9, the J call TRBJ1-2; D gene unclear. The V gene lost 0 bases and the J gene lost 8 bases, with 11 bases spanning the gap. This CDR3 spans 13 amino acids. Germline values: CDR1 SGDLS, CDR2 YYNGEE. CDR3: CASSVGGSGGYTF. The DNA for the CDR3 is TGTGCCAGCAGCGTAGGAGGGTCCGGAGGCTACACCTTC.

This clone appeared many times. V usage is TRBV5-5 and J usage is TRBJ1-5; D gene uncertain. V was pared by 2 bases and J by 4 bases, with 16 bases between. CDR3 length equals 16 residues. Looked up from germline, CDR1 is SGHKS and CDR2 is YYEKEE (reference sequence). The CDR3 reads CASSLGARFWNQPQHF. The CDR3 DNA follows: TGTGCCAGCAGCTTAGGAGCGAGATTTTGGAATCAGCCCCAGCATTTT.

V gene TRBV7-2 combines with J gene TRBJ2-2; 9 bases map to TRBD1. V shed 5 bases, J shed 7 bases, and the junction held 14 bases outside the gene matches. Germline lookup yields CDR1 SGHTA and CDR2 FQGNSA. The CDR3 has 17 amino acids. The CDR3 region has the DNA TGTGCCAGCAGCCCGGGGGGTGAACAGGGGGCCGTCGGGGAGCTGTTTTTT. Its translation: CASSPGGEQGAVGELFF.

V is TRBV7-2 and J is TRBJ1-6; 8 bases agree with TRBD1. Germline values: CDR1 SGHTA, CDR2 FQGNSA. V lost 5 bases to trimming and J lost 7 bases; unmatched junction nucleotides: 7. The CDR3 length is 15 residues. The CDR3 DNA follows: TGTGCCAGCAGCCCTACGACAGGGGAGAATTCACCCCTCCACTTT. Its translation: CASSPTTGENSPLHF.

The chain uses TRBV7-2 and TRBJ1-1; D may be TRBD1 (6 bases). The ends were cut back, 6 bases at V and 4 bases at J, with 12 bases in the middle. From germline, CDR1 is SGHTA and CDR2 FQGNSA. This CDR3 comprises 13 residues. This chain's CDR3 is CASSKVGGTEAFF. CDR3 DNA sequence: TGTGCCAGCAGTAAGGTAGGGGGCACTGAAGCTTTCTTT.

The chain is built from TRBV2 and TRBJ2-3; D is ambiguous. Trimming removed 7 bases from V and 3 bases from J, with 14 bases in between. The CDR3 is 14 residues long. Per the germline V gene, CDR1 is SNHLY and CDR2 is FYNNEI. CDR3 sequence: CASTPAQATDTQYF. CDR3 bases: TGTGCCAGCACCCCCGCCCAGGCAACAGATACGCAGTATTTT.

This chain uses TRBV5-1 with TRBJ2-2, with 8 bases fitting TRBD1. J gave up 3 bases and V 4 bases, and 5 bases lay outside the gene matches. The CDR3 consists of 15 residues. The V gene's germline CDR1 is SGHRS and CDR2 YFSETQ. CDR3 sequence (DNA): TGCGCCAGCAGCCCCACAGGGGGTTACACCGGGGAGCTGTTTTTT. Translating gives CASSPTGGYTGELFF.

V gene TRBV5-8 combines with J gene TRBJ1-2; 7 bases agree with TRBD1. V lost 5 bases to trimming and J lost 4 bases; unmatched junction nucleotides: 8. Germline CDR1 SGHTS, CDR2 YDEGEE. CDR3 length: 14 amino acids. The CDR3 nucleotides are TGTGCCAGCAGTTCGGCAGGGGGAGCCTATGGCTACACCTTC. Translating it yields CASSSAGGAYGYTF.

This clone was counted only a few times. The chain combines TRBV2 with TRBJ2-7; a weak D match, TRBD2 (6 bases). Germline CDR1 reads SNHLY; CDR2 reads FYNNEI. V lost 6 bases and J lost 9, with 12 bases in between. This CDR3 spans 11 amino acids. The CDR3 region is CASRGGTGQYF. The CDR3 nucleotides read TGTGCCAGCAGGGGGGGTACGGGGCAGTACTTC. Drawing the rest from reference TRBV2 and TRBJ2-7, the complete variable domain is EPEVTQTPSHQVTQMGQEVILRCVPISNHLYFYWYRQILGQKVEFLVSFYNNEISEKSEIFDDQFSVERPDGSNFTLKIRSTKLEDSAMYFCASRGGTGQYFGPGTRLTVT.